These T cell receptor beta chains were read from a single sample in a study of blood T cells in healthy people across ages. TCRdb re-called the 5' RACE reads through MiXCR, storing one row per CDR3 protein. The sample yields hundreds of thousands of distinct CDR3 sequences, about 45% seen once. The sequenced sample was blood. Source of these receptors: a man older than 75 in good health. Both conserved end residues are part of each CDR3. D genes are given only for firm matches. A clone size is listed for some rows: how often the clone was seen (once, few, many), or a class if it is expanded.

j_gene: TRBJ2-1; abundance: few; v_gene: TRBV5-1; d_gene: TRBD2; CDR3aa: CASSGTSGRPVYEQFF; CDR3nt: TGCGCCAGCAGCGGGACTAGCGGGAGGCCCGTGTATGAGCAGTTCTTC
j_gene: TRBJ1-2; abundance: -; v_gene: TRBV27; d_gene: -; CDR3aa: CASSSGDLYGYTF; CDR3nt: TGTGCCAGCAGTTCAGGAGACCTCTATGGCTACACCTTC
j_gene: TRBJ2-2; abundance: once; v_gene: TRBV20-1; d_gene: TRBD2; CDR3aa: CSAISGVTTNTGELFF; CDR3nt: TGCAGTGCAATTAGCGGGGTCACCACGAACACCGGGGAGCTGTTTTTT
j_gene: TRBJ2-5; abundance: few; v_gene: TRBV4-2; d_gene: TRBD2; CDR3aa: CASSQGTSGGETQYF; CDR3nt: TGTGCCAGCAGCCAGGGGACTAGCGGGGGGGAGACCCAGTACTTC
j_gene: TRBJ2-3; abundance: -; v_gene: TRBV7-9; d_gene: TRBD2; CDR3aa: CASSLGEFSGTRRRTDTQYF; CDR3nt: TGTGCCAGCAGCTTAGGGGAGTTTAGCGGGACACGACGTCGCACAGATACGCAGTATTTT
j_gene: TRBJ2-5; abundance: -; v_gene: TRBV5-1; d_gene: TRBD1; CDR3aa: CASSSTGGRETQYF; CDR3nt: TGCGCCAGCAGCTCGACAGGGGGGCGAGAGACCCAGTACTTC
j_gene: TRBJ2-1; abundance: -; v_gene: TRBV9; d_gene: -; CDR3aa: CASSVATSWGSSYNEQFF; CDR3nt: TGTGCCAGCAGCGTAGCTACGTCGTGGGGGAGCTCCTACAATGAGCAGTTCTTC
j_gene: TRBJ1-1; abundance: few; v_gene: TRBV20-1; d_gene: -; CDR3aa: CSARGSMNTEAFF; CDR3nt: TGCAGTGCTAGAGGCAGTATGAACACTGAAGCTTTCTTT
j_gene: TRBJ2-3; abundance: -; v_gene: TRBV15; d_gene: TRBD1; CDR3aa: CATSRGGGRSTDTQYF; CDR3nt: TGTGCCACCAGCAGAGGAGGGGGCAGGAGCACAGATACGCAGTATTTT
j_gene: TRBJ2-7; abundance: -; v_gene: TRBV6-2/TRBV6-3; d_gene: TRBD1; CDR3aa: CASRTGSYEQYF; CDR3nt: TGTGCCAGCAGGACAGGGTCCTACGAGCAGTACTTC
j_gene: TRBJ2-5; abundance: -; v_gene: TRBV2; d_gene: TRBD1; CDR3aa: CASSGGRQGNTETQYF; CDR3nt: TGTGCCAGCAGTGGAGGAAGACAGGGAAATACGGAGACCCAGTACTTC
j_gene: TRBJ2-7; abundance: -; v_gene: TRBV6-1; d_gene: -; CDR3aa: CASSELESYEQYF; CDR3nt: TGTGCCAGCAGTGAACTAGAGTCCTACGAGCAGTACTTC
j_gene: TRBJ2-3; abundance: -; v_gene: TRBV20-1; d_gene: TRBD2; CDR3aa: CSARPGLAARDTQYF; CDR3nt: TGCAGTGCTAGACCGGGACTAGCCGCCCGGGATACGCAGTATTTT
j_gene: TRBJ2-1; abundance: -; v_gene: TRBV5-5; d_gene: TRBD2; CDR3aa: CASSQGTSHNEQFF; CDR3nt: TGTGCCAGCAGCCAAGGGACTAGCCACAATGAGCAGTTCTTC
j_gene: TRBJ2-3; abundance: -; v_gene: TRBV5-1; d_gene: -; CDR3aa: CASSPNRDTLGTDTQYF; CDR3nt: TGCGCCAGCAGCCCCAACCGGGACACTCTAGGAACAGATACGCAGTATTTT
j_gene: TRBJ2-6; abundance: -; v_gene: TRBV20-1; d_gene: TRBD1; CDR3aa: CSASTDRAIRSGANVLTF; CDR3nt: TGCAGTGCTAGTACGGACAGGGCAATTAGGTCTGGGGCCAACGTCCTGACTTTC
j_gene: TRBJ1-2; abundance: -; v_gene: TRBV7-2; d_gene: -; CDR3aa: CASSLDFRGTQYGYTF; CDR3nt: TGTGCCAGCAGCTTAGATTTTAGAGGGACCCAATATGGCTACACCTTC
j_gene: TRBJ1-2; abundance: -; v_gene: TRBV5-1; d_gene: -; CDR3aa: CASSTGSDGYTF; CDR3nt: TGCGCCAGCAGCACGGGATCGGACGGCTACACCTTC
j_gene: TRBJ2-7; abundance: -; v_gene: TRBV29-1; d_gene: TRBD2; CDR3aa: CSERGSSLSSYNEQYF; CDR3nt: TGCAGCGAGCGGGGGTCTTCCCTTAGCTCCTACAATGAGCAGTACTTC
j_gene: TRBJ1-2; abundance: once; v_gene: TRBV11-2; d_gene: TRBD1; CDR3aa: CASSPGGRTYGYTF; CDR3nt: TGTGCCAGCAGCCCAGGGGGTAGAACCTATGGCTACACCTTC
j_gene: TRBJ2-3; abundance: -; v_gene: TRBV9; d_gene: TRBD1; CDR3aa: CASSVQGAVSTDTQYF; CDR3nt: TGTGCCAGCAGCGTACAGGGGGCCGTCTCCACAGATACGCAGTATTTT
j_gene: TRBJ2-1; abundance: -; v_gene: TRBV28; d_gene: -; CDR3aa: CASQWGASAYNEQFF; CDR3nt: TGTGCCAGCCAATGGGGGGCTAGTGCCTACAATGAGCAGTTCTTC
j_gene: TRBJ1-1; abundance: -; v_gene: TRBV7-2; d_gene: -; CDR3aa: CTSRGDPNTEAFF; CDR3nt: TGTACCAGCAGAGGGGACCCCAACACTGAAGCTTTCTTT
j_gene: TRBJ2-6; abundance: -; v_gene: TRBV6-2/TRBV6-3; d_gene: TRBD1; CDR3aa: CASSGDRVSGANVLTF; CDR3nt: TGTGCCAGCAGTGGAGACAGGGTGAGCGGGGCCAACGTCCTGACTTTC
j_gene: TRBJ2-3; abundance: -; v_gene: TRBV12-3/TRBV12-4; d_gene: -; CDR3aa: CASSSASALTDTQYF; CDR3nt: TGTGCCAGCAGTTCTGCTAGCGCCCTGACAGATACGCAGTATTTT
j_gene: TRBJ1-2; abundance: few; v_gene: TRBV29-1; d_gene: -; CDR3aa: CSVDGGGYTF; CDR3nt: TGCAGCGTTGATGGGGGTGGCTACACCTTC
j_gene: TRBJ2-1; abundance: few; v_gene: TRBV20-1; d_gene: TRBD2; CDR3aa: CSARGLAGVDEQFF; CDR3nt: TGCAGTGCGCGGGGACTAGCGGGGGTCGATGAGCAGTTCTTC
j_gene: TRBJ2-6; abundance: -; v_gene: TRBV11-1; d_gene: -; CDR3aa: CASSLYSGSGANVLTF; CDR3nt: TGTGCCAGCAGCTTATATTCGGGCTCTGGGGCCAACGTCCTGACTTTC
j_gene: TRBJ2-6; abundance: -; v_gene: TRBV6-1; d_gene: -; CDR3aa: CASSVGRLGSGANVLTF; CDR3nt: TGTGCCAGCAGTGTTGGCAGGTTGGGCTCTGGGGCCAACGTCCTGACTTTC
j_gene: TRBJ1-5; abundance: -; v_gene: TRBV20-1; d_gene: -; CDR3aa: CSAREGLQPQHF; CDR3nt: TGCAGTGCTAGAGAAGGATTGCAGCCCCAGCATTTT
j_gene: TRBJ2-1; abundance: -; v_gene: TRBV15; d_gene: -; CDR3aa: CATSRDLGRGNEQFF; CDR3nt: TGTGCCACCAGCAGAGATCTGGGAAGGGGTAATGAGCAGTTCTTC
j_gene: TRBJ2-1; abundance: -; v_gene: TRBV6-6; d_gene: TRBD2; CDR3aa: CASSLLAQHNEQFF; CDR3nt: TGTGCCAGCAGTTTACTAGCGCAACACAATGAGCAGTTCTTC
j_gene: TRBJ2-1; abundance: -; v_gene: TRBV7-9; d_gene: -; CDR3aa: CASSLAPGKQFF; CDR3nt: TGTGCCAGCAGCTTAGCCCCCGGGAAGCAGTTCTTC
j_gene: TRBJ2-1; abundance: few; v_gene: TRBV20-1; d_gene: TRBD1; CDR3aa: CSASEGGQGNEQFF; CDR3nt: TGCAGTGCTAGCGAGGGGGGACAGGGCAATGAGCAGTTCTTC
j_gene: TRBJ2-1; abundance: -; v_gene: TRBV28; d_gene: -; CDR3aa: CASSFRGSYNEQFF; CDR3nt: TGTGCCAGCAGTTTCCGGGGGAGCTACAATGAGCAGTTCTTC
j_gene: TRBJ1-1; abundance: many; v_gene: TRBV20-1; d_gene: -; CDR3aa: CSASLGREAFF; CDR3nt: TGCAGTGCTAGTCTTGGGCGGGAAGCTTTCTTT
j_gene: TRBJ2-1; abundance: -; v_gene: TRBV24-1; d_gene: -; CDR3aa: CATSDLKASEYNEQFF; CDR3nt: TGTGCCACCAGTGATTTGAAGGCTAGCGAGTACAATGAGCAGTTCTTC
j_gene: TRBJ1-2; abundance: -; v_gene: TRBV20-1; d_gene: -; CDR3aa: CSAPIRTGRDYGYTF; CDR3nt: TGCAGTGCACCAATTAGGACGGGGCGGGACTATGGCTACACCTTC
j_gene: TRBJ1-1; abundance: few; v_gene: TRBV20-1; d_gene: TRBD1; CDR3aa: CSLQGGGEAFF; CDR3nt: TGCAGTTTACAGGGAGGGGGCGAAGCTTTCTTT
j_gene: TRBJ1-2; abundance: -; v_gene: TRBV18; d_gene: TRBD1; CDR3aa: CASSPRTGEGYGYTF; CDR3nt: TGTGCCAGCTCACCACGGACAGGGGAGGGCTATGGTTACACCTTC
j_gene: TRBJ2-1; abundance: -; v_gene: TRBV7-6; d_gene: -; CDR3aa: CASSPNGNEQFF; CDR3nt: TGTGCCAGCAGCCCGAATGGGAATGAGCAGTTCTTC
j_gene: TRBJ2-2; abundance: -; v_gene: TRBV4-3; d_gene: -; CDR3aa: CASSQDSGGRGELFF; CDR3nt: TGCGCCAGCAGCCAAGATTCGGGCGGACGGGGGGAGCTGTTTTTT